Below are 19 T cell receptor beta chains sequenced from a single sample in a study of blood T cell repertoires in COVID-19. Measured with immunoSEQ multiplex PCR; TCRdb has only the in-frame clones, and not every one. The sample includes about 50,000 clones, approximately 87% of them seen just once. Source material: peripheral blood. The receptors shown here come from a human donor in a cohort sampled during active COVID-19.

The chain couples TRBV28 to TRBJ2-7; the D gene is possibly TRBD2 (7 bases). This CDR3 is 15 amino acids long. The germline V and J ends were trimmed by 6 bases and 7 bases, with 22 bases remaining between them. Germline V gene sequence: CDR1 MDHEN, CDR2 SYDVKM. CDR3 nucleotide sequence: TGTGCCAGCAGCCAGGAAGGGGGGGGGCTTCGTGAGCAGTACTTC. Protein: CASSQEGGGLREQYF.

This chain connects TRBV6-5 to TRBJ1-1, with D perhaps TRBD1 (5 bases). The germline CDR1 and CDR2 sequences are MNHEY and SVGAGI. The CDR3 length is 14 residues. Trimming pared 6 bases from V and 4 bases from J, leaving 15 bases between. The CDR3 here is CASSPGVRRTEAFF. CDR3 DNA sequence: TGTGCCAGCAGCCCGGGGGTCAGGCGCACTGAAGCTTTCTTT.

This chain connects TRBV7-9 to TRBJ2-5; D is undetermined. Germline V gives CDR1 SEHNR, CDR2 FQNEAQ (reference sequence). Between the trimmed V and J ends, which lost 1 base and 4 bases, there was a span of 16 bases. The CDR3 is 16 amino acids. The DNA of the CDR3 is TGTGCCAGCAGCTTAGTGGTAGATCTCTCGCGAGAGACCCAGTACTTC. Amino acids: CASSLVVDLSRETQYF.

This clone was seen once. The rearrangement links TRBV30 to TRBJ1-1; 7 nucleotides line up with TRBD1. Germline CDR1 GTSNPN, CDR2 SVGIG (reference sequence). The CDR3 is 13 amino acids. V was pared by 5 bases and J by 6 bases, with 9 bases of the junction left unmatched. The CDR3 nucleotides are TGTGCCTGGGGTGCAGGGGGTCGTCCTGAAGCTTTCTTT. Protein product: CAWGAGGRPEAFF. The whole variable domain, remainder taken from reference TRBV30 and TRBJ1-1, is SQTIHQWPATLVQPVGSPLSLECTVEGTSNPNLYWYRQAAGRGLQLLFYSVGIGQISSEVPQNLSASRPQDRQFILSSKKLLLSDSGFYLCAWGAGGRPEAFFGQGTRLTVV.

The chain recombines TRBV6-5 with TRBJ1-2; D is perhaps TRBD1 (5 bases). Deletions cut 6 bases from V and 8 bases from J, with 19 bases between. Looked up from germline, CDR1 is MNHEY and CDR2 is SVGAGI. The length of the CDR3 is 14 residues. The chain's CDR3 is CASRTHGGGRGYTF. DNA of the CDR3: TGTGCCAGCAGAACCCACGGGGGAGGAAGGGGCTACACCTTC.

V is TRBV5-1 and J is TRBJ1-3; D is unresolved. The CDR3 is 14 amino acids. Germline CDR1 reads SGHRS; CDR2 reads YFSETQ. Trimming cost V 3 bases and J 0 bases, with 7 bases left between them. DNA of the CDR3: TGCGCCAGCAGCTCGGAGAACTCTGGAAACACCATATATTTT. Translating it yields CASSSENSGNTIYF.

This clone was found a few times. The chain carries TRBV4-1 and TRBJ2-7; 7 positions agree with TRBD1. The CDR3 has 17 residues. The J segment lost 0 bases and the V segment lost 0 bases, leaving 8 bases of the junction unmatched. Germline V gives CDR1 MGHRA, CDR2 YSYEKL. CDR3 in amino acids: CASSQDGRRDSSYEQYF. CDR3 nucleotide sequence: TGCGCCAGCAGCCAAGATGGGAGAAGGGACAGCTCCTACGAGCAGTACTTC.

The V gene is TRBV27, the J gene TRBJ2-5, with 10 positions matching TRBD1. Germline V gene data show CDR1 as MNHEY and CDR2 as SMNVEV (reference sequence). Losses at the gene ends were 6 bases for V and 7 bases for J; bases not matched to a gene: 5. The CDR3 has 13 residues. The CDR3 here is CASREGQGGTQYF. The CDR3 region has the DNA TGTGCCAGCAGGGAAGGACAGGGGGGGACCCAGTACTTC.

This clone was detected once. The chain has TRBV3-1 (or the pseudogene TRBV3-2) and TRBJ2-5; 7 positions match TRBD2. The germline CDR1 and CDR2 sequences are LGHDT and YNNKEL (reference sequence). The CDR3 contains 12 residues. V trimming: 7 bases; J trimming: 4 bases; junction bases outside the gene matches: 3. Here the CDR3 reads CASKAGPETQYF. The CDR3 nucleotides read TGTGCCAGCAAAGCGGGGCCAGAGACCCAGTACTTC.

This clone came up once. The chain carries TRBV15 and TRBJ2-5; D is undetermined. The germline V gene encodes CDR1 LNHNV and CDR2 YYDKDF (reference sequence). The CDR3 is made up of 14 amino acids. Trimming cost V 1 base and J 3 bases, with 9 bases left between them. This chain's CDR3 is CATSRGGSEETQYF. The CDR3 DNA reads TGTGCCACCAGCAGAGGCGGTTCTGAAGAGACCCAGTACTTC.

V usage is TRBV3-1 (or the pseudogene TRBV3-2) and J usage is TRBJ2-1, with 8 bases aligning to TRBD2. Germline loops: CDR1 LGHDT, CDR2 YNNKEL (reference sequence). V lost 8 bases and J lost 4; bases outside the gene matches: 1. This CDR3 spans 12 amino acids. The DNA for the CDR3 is TGTGCCAGCTCTAGCGGGTACAATGAGCAGTTCTTC. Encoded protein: CASSSGYNEQFF.

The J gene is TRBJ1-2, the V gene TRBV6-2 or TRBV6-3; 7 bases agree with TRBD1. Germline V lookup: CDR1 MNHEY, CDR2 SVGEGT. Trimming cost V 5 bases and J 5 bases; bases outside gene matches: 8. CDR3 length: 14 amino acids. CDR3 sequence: CASSMTGTAYGYTF. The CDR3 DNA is TGTGCCAGCAGTATGACCGGGACAGCTTATGGCTACACCTTC.

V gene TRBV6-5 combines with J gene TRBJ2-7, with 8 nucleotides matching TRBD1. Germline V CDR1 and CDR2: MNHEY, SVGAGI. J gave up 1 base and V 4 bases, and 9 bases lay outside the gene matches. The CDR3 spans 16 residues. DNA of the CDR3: TGTGCCAGCAGTTTCCGACAGGGGACGGGATCCTACGAGCAGTACTTC. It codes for CASSFRQGTGSYEQYF.

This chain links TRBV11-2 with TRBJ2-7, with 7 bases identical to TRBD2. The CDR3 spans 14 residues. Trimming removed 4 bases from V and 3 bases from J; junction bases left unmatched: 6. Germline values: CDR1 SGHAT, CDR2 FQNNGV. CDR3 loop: CASSWGSGGYEQYF. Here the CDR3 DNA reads TGTGCCAGCAGCTGGGGATCGGGGGGCTACGAGCAGTACTTC.

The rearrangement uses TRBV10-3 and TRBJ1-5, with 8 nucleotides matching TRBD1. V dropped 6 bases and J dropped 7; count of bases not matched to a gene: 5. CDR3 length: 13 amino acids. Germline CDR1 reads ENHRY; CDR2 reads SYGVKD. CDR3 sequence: CAIRGQEEQPQHF. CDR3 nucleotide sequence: TGTGCCATCAGGGGACAGGAAGAGCAGCCCCAGCATTTT.

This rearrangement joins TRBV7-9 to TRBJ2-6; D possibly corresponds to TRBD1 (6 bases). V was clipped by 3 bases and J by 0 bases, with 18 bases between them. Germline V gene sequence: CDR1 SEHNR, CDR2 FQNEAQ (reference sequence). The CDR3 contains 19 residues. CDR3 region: CASSLGHRESSSGANVLTF. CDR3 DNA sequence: TGTGCCAGCAGCTTGGGACACCGTGAGAGTTCCTCTGGGGCCAACGTCCTGACTTTC.

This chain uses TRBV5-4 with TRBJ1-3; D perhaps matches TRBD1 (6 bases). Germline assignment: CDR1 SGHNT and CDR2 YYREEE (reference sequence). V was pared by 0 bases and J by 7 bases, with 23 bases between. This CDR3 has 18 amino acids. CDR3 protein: CASSLGPGRGLVGNTIYF. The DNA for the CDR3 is TGTGCCAGCAGCTTGGGCCCCGGCAGGGGCCTTGTTGGTAACACCATATATTTT.

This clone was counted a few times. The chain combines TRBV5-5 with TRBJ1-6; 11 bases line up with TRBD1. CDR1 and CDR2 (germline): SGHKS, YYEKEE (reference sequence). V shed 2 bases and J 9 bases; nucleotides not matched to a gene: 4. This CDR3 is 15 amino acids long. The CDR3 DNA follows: TGTGCCAGCAGCTTTGAGGACAGGGGGCTTTCACCCCTCCACTTT. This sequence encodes CASSFEDRGLSPLHF.

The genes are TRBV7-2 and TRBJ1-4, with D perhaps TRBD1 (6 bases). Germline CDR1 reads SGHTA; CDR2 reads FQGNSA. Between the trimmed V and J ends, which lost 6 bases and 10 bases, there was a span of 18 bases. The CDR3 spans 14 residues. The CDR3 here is CASRQGGETGKLFF. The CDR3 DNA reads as TGTGCCAGCAGACAAGGGGGGGAAACGGGAAAACTGTTTTTT.